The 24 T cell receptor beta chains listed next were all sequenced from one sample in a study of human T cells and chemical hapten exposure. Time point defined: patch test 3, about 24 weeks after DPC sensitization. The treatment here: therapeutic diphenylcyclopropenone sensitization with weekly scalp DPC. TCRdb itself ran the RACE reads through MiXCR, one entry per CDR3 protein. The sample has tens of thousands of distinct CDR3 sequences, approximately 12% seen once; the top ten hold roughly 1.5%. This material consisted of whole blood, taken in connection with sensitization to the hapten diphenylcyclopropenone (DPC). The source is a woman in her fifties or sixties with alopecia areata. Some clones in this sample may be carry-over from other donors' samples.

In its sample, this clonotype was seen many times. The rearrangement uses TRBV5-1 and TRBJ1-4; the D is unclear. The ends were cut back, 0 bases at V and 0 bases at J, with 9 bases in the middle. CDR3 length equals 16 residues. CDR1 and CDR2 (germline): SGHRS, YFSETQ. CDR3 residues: CASSLVSPSTNEKLFF. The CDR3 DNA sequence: TGCGCCAGCAGCTTGGTATCACCTTCAACTAATGAAAAACTGTTTTTT.

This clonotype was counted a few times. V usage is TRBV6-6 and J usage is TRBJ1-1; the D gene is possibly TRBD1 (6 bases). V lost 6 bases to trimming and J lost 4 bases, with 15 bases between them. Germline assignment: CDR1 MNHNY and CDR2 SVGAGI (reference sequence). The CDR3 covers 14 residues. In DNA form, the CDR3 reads TGTGCCAGCAGAACGGACAGCGGGTTCACTGAAGCTTTCTTT. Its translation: CASRTDSGFTEAFF.

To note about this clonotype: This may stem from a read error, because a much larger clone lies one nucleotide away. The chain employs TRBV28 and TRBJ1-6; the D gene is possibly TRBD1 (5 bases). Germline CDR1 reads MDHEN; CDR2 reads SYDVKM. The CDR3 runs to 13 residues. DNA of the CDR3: TGTGCCTGCAGGCCTTCAGGGAATTCACCCCTCCACTTT. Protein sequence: CACRPSGNSPLHF.

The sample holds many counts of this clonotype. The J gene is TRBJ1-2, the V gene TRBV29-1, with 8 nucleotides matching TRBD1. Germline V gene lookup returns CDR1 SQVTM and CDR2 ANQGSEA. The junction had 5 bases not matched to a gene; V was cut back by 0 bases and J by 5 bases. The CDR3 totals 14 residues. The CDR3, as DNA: TGCAGCGTTGAAGATACGGGACAGGAGTATGGCTACACCTTC. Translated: CSVEDTGQEYGYTF.

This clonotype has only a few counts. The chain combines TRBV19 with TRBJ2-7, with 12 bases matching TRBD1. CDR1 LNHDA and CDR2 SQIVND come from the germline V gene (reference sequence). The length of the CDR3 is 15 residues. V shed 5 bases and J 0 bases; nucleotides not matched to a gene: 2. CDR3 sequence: CASSPGQGASYEQYF. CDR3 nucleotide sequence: TGTGCCAGTAGTCCGGGACAGGGGGCCTCCTACGAGCAGTACTTC.

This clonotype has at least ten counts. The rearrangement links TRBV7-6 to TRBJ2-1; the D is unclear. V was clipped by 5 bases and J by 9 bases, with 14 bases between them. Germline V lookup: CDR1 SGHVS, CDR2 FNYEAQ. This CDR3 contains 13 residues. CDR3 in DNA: TGTGCCAGCAGCCCTATCGAACGTGGTGAGCAGTTCTTC. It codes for CASSPIERGEQFF.

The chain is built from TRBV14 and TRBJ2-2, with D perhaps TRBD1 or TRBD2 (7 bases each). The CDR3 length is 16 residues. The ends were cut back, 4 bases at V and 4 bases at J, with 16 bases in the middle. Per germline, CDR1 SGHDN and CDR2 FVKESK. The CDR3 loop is CASSLQGGRITGELFF. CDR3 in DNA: TGTGCCAGCAGCCTCCAGGGGGGGCGCATCACCGGGGAGCTGTTTTTT.

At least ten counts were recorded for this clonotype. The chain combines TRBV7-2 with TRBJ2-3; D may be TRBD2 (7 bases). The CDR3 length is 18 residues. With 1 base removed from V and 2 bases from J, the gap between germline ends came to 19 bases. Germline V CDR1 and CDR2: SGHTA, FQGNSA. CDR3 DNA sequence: TGTGCCAGCAGCTTAGTTCAGGGGATAGCGGGCACCACAGATACGCAGTATTTT. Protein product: CASSLVQGIAGTTDTQYF.

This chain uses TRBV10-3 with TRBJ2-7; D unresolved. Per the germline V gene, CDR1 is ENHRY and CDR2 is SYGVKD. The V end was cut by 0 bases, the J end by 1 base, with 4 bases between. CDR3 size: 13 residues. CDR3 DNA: TGTGCCATCAGTGAGTCGAGATCCTACGAGCAGTACTTC. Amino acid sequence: CAISESRSYEQYF.

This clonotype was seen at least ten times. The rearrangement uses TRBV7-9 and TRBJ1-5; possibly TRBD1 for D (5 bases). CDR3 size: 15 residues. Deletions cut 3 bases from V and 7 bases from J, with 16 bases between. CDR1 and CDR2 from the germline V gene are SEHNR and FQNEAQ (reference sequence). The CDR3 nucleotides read TGTGCCAGCAGCTTCGTGGGGCAGGGTGTGCAGCCCCAGCATTTT. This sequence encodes CASSFVGQGVQPQHF.

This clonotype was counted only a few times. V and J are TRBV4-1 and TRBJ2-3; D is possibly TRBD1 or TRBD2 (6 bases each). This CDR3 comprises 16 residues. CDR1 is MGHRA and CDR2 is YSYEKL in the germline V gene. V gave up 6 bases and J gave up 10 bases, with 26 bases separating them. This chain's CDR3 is CASSHGGQGPLSPQYF. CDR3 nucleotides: TGCGCCAGCAGTCACGGGGGACAAGGTCCTTTGTCACCGCAGTATTTT.

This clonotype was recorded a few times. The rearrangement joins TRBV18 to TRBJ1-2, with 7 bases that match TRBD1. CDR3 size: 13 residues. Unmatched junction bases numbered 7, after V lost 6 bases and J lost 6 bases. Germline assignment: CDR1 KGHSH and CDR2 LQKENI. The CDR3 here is CASSYDRDNGYTF. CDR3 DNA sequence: TGTGCCAGCTCTTACGACAGGGACAATGGCTACACCTTC.

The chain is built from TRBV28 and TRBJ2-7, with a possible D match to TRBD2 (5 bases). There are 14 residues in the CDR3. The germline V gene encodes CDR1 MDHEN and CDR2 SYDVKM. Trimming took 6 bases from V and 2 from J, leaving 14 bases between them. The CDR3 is CASRETRATYEQYF. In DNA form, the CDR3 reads TGTGCCAGCAGGGAGACGCGGGCTACCTACGAGCAGTACTTC. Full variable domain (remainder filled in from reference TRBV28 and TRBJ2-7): DVKVTQSSRYLVKRTGEKVFLECVQDMDHENMFWYRQDPGLGLRLIYFSYDVKMKEKGDIPEGYSVSREKKERFSLILESASTNQTSMYLCASRETRATYEQYFGPGTRLTVT.

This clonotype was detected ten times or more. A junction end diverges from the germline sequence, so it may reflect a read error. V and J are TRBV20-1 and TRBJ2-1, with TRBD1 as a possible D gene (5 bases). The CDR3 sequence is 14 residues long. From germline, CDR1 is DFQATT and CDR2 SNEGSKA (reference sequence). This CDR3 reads CSARESWGPNEQFF. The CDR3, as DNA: TGCAGTGCTCGAGAGAGCTGGGGCCCCAATGAGCAGTTCTTC.

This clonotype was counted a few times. CDR3 loop: CASSPSMTGGNQPQHF. The CDR3 DNA reads as TGTGCCAGCTCACCATCTATGACAGGGGGCAATCAGCCCCAGCATTTT. The V gene is TRBV18, the J gene TRBJ1-5; 8 nucleotides align to TRBD1. CDR3 size: 16 residues. Losses at the gene ends were 2 bases for V and 2 bases for J; bases not matched to a gene: 5. Germline V CDR1 and CDR2: KGHSH, LQKENI.

The CDR3 reads CASSVATANYGYTF. The CDR3 bases are TGTGCCAGCAGCGTAGCTACAGCCAACTATGGCTACACCTTC. The chain employs TRBV9 and TRBJ1-2; D is undetermined. The CDR3 is made up of 14 amino acids. From germline, CDR1 is SGDLS and CDR2 YYNGEE. V was cut by 0 bases and J by 2 bases, with 8 bases left in between.

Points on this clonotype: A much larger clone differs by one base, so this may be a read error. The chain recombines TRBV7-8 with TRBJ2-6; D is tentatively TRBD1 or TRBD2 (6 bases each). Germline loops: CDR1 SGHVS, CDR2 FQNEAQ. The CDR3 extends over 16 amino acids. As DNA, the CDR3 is TGTGCCAGCAGCTTATTAGGCGGTACGGGGGCCGACGTCCTGACTTTC. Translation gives CASSLLGGTGADVLTF.

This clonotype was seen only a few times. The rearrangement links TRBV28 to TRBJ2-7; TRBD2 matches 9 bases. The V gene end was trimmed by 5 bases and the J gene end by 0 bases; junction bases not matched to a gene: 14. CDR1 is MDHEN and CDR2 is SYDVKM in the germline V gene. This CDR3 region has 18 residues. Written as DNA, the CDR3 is TGTGCCAGCAGTCTGCTGAGCCTAAGCGGGGGGCCCTCCTACGAGCAGTACTTC. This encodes CASSLLSLSGGPSYEQYF.

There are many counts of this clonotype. CDR3 loop: CSPRGGQETQYF. In nucleotides, the CDR3 is TGCAGCCCACGGGGCGGTCAAGAGACCCAGTACTTC. The V and J genes are TRBV20-1 and TRBJ2-5; D might be TRBD1 or TRBD2, each matching 5 bases. Germline V gene lookup returns CDR1 DFQATT and CDR2 SNEGSKA (reference sequence). This CDR3 has 12 residues.

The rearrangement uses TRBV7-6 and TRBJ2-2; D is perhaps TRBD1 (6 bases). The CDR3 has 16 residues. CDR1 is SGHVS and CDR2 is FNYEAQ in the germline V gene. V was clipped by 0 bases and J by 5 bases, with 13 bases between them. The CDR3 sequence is CASSLAQGSMTGELFF. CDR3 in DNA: TGTGCCAGCAGCTTAGCCCAGGGGAGCATGACCGGGGAGCTGTTTTTT.

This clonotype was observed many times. This CDR3 reads CASSSTGAGGTEAFF. CDR3 in DNA: TGTGCCAGCAGCTCGACAGGGGCTGGGGGGACTGAAGCTTTCTTT. The V and J genes are TRBV27 and TRBJ1-1, with 8 bases matching TRBD1. This CDR3 is built from 15 residues. In germline, CDR1 is MNHEY, CDR2 SMNVEV (reference sequence). J gave up 5 bases and V 6 bases, and 11 bases lay outside the gene matches.

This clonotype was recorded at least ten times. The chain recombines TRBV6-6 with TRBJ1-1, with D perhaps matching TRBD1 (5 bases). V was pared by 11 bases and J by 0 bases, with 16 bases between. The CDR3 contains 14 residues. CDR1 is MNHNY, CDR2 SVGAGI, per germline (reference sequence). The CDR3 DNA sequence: TGTGCCTCGAGAACCGGGGGGTTGAACACTGAAGCTTTCTTT. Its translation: CASRTGGLNTEAFF.

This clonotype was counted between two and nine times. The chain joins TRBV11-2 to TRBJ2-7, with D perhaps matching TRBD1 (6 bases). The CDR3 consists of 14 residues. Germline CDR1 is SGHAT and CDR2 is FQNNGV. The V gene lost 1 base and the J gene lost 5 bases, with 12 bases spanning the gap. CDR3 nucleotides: TGTGCCAGCAGCTTAGGTCCACAGGGTGACGAGCAGTACTTC. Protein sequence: CASSLGPQGDEQYF.

For the CDR3, the DNA is TGTGCCAGCAGGCCGGGACTAGCGGTCGGCGAGCAGTACTTC. It encodes CASRPGLAVGEQYF. V usage is TRBV6-1 and J usage is TRBJ2-7; 11 bases are shared with TRBD2. The germline V gene encodes CDR1 MNHNS and CDR2 SASEGT. Losses at the gene ends were 6 bases for V and 6 bases for J; bases not matched to a gene: 7. The CDR3 sequence is 14 residues long.